These 27 T cell receptor beta chains originate from one sample sequenced in a study of blood T cell repertoires in COVID-19. Here immunoSEQ multiplex PCR was the method, and the copy in TCRdb shows in-frame clones only, minus some. The sample carries some 330,000 clones, approximately 87% recorded once. Source material: PBMCs or T cells enriched from blood (not recorded which). All receptors come from a man between 35 and 55 years old in a cohort exposed to, infected with or recovered from COVID-19 (not recorded which).

The V and J genes are TRBV6-2 or TRBV6-3 and TRBJ2-3, with 8 positions matching TRBD2. J lost 0 bases, V lost 5 bases, and 4 bases had no gene match. In germline, CDR1 is MNHEY, CDR2 SVGEGT. The CDR3 has 15 residues. This chain's CDR3 is CASSPLAGSTDTQYF. The CDR3 bases are TGTGCCAGCAGTCCCTTAGCGGGAAGCACAGATACGCAGTATTTT.

The chain employs TRBV19 and TRBJ1-1; TRBD1 agrees at 11 bases. The V gene's germline CDR1 is LNHDA and CDR2 SQIVND (reference sequence). The junction had 6 bases not matched to a gene; V was cut back by 4 bases and J by 5 bases. The CDR3 runs to 15 residues. CDR3 bases: TGTGCCAGTAGTAGATACGGGACAGGGGGGACTGAAGCTTTCTTT. Amino acid sequence: CASSRYGTGGTEAFF. Combining the CDR3 with reference TRBV19 and TRBJ1-1 gives the whole variable domain DGGITQSPKYLFRKEGQNVTLSCEQNLNHDAMYWYRQDPGQGLRLIYYSQIVNDFQKGDIAEGYSVSREKKESFPLTVTSAQKNPTAFYLCASSRYGTGGTEAFFGQGTRLTVV.

The rearrangement links TRBV7-2 to TRBJ2-1, with 8 nucleotides matching TRBD1. There are 13 residues in the CDR3. Germline V CDR1 and CDR2: SGHTA, FQGNSA. The J segment lost 6 bases and the V segment lost 6 bases, leaving 4 bases of the junction unmatched. CDR3 in amino acids: CASSYDRGNEQFF. In DNA form, the CDR3 reads TGTGCCAGCAGTTACGACAGGGGCAATGAGCAGTTCTTC.

This clone was detected a few times. The chain combines TRBV30 with TRBJ1-1; maybe TRBD1 (6 bases). The CDR3 has 12 residues. Germline V gene sequence: CDR1 GTSNPN, CDR2 SVGIG (reference sequence). V lost 4 bases, J lost 3 bases, and 9 bases lay in between. The CDR3 coding sequence is TGTGCCTGGAACAGGGCCCACACTGAAGCTTTCTTT. It encodes CAWNRAHTEAFF.

This chain connects TRBV5-1 to TRBJ2-1; 9 bases map to TRBD1. This CDR3 has 14 residues. Germline CDR1 SGHRS, CDR2 YFSETQ. V dropped 6 bases and J dropped 3; count of bases not matched to a gene: 4. CDR3 DNA: TGCGCCAGCACCCAGGACAGGGGCTACAATGAGCAGTTCTTC. It yields the protein CASTQDRGYNEQFF. The full variable domain, its missing parts supplied by reference TRBV5-1 and TRBJ2-1, is KAGVTQTPRYLIKTRGQQVTLSCSPISGHRSVSWYQQTPGQGLQFLFEYFSETQRNKGNFPGRFSGRQFSNSRSEMNVSTLELGDSALYLCASTQDRGYNEQFFGPGTRLTVL.

The J gene is TRBJ2-1, the V gene TRBV11-2; D may be TRBD1 (5 bases). The ends were cut back, 8 bases at V and 0 bases at J, with 14 bases in the middle. From germline, CDR1 is SGHAT and CDR2 FQNNGV. The length of the CDR3 is 15 residues. Written as DNA, the CDR3 is TGTGCCAGCTATCATACAGGCCGCTCCTACAATGAGCAGTTCTTC. Amino acids: CASYHTGRSYNEQFF.

This chain links TRBV30 with TRBJ2-1; a weak D match, TRBD2 (5 bases). Germline CDR1 and CDR2: GTSNPN and SVGIG (reference sequence). The V and J ends lost 7 bases and 6 bases respectively, with 10 bases between them. The CDR3 length is 11 residues. For the CDR3, the DNA is TGTGCCTTCGGGATTCTCAATGAGCAGTTCTTC. Protein product: CAFGILNEQFF.

This clone turned up a few times. The chain uses TRBV19 and TRBJ1-1, with TRBD1 matching 11 bases. The CDR3 has 15 residues. Germline CDR1 is LNHDA and CDR2 is SQIVND (reference sequence). J lost 4 bases, V lost 8 bases, and 9 bases had no gene match. CDR3 in amino acids: CASRTTGTGGTEAFF. In nucleotides, the CDR3 is TGTGCCAGTCGAACGACCGGGACAGGGGGCACTGAAGCTTTCTTT.

CDR3: CASSYPGQGAGTEAFF. Written as DNA, the CDR3 is TGTGCCAGCAGCTACCCGGGACAGGGGGCTGGCACTGAAGCTTTCTTT. The J gene is TRBJ1-1, the V gene TRBV28, with TRBD1 matching 12 bases. V gave up 6 bases and J gave up 4 bases; unmatched junction bases: 9. Germline V CDR1 and CDR2: MDHEN, SYDVKM. The CDR3 has 16 residues.

The chain uses TRBV10-3 and TRBJ1-3, with unresolved D. This CDR3 is built from 15 residues. Trimming shortened V by 10 bases and J by 3 bases, and 19 bases separated the two germline ends. From germline, CDR1 is ENHRY and CDR2 SYGVKD. The CDR3 DNA is TGTGCCACCACCCTCCGGGTCAATATTGGAAACACCATATATTTT. Translating gives CATTLRVNIGNTIYF.

The gene calls are TRBV3-1 (or the pseudogene TRBV3-2) and TRBJ2-7; 9 bases are shared with TRBD1. The germline gives CDR1 LGHDT, CDR2 YNNKEL (reference sequence). The CDR3 is 14 amino acids. With 5 bases clipped from V and 5 bases from J, the junction kept 7 bases outside the gene matches. The CDR3 sequence: CASSGGQGSNEQYF. The CDR3 nucleotides read TGTGCCAGCAGCGGGGGACAGGGTAGTAACGAGCAGTACTTC.

V and J are TRBV10-3 and TRBJ2-3; D gene uncertain. CDR3 length equals 13 residues. The germline CDR1 and CDR2 sequences are ENHRY and SYGVKD. Trimming stripped 1 base from V and 6 bases from J, with 8 bases between. The CDR3 protein is CAISEFSSDTQYF. The CDR3, as DNA: TGTGCCATCAGTGAGTTTTCGAGCGATACGCAGTATTTT.

The chain combines TRBV29-1 with TRBJ1-2; D is ambiguous. Trimming cost V 4 bases and J 8 bases, with 17 bases left between them. The CDR3 consists of 13 residues. Germline V gene sequence: CDR1 SQVTM, CDR2 ANQGSEA. DNA for the CDR3: TGCAGCGTTGTTTGGGCGGAGGGATCCGGCTACACCTTC. This encodes CSVVWAEGSGYTF.

On this clone itself: A clone one base away is much larger, so this may be a read error. The same CDR3 can be traced to other DNA sequences in this sample. The chain has TRBV3-1 (or the pseudogene TRBV3-2) and TRBJ1-5; D is ambiguous. CDR1 and CDR2 from the germline V gene are LGHDT and YNNKEL (reference sequence). This CDR3 has 12 residues. V lost 3 bases and J 5 bases, leaving 5 bases between the germline ends. The CDR3 nucleotides read TGTGCCAGCAGCCATCGGGATCAGCCCCAGCATTTT. This encodes CASSHRDQPQHF.

The chain uses TRBV27 and TRBJ1-1; the match to TRBD1 covers 9 bases. With 5 bases clipped from V and 4 bases from J, the junction kept 5 bases outside the gene matches. This CDR3 spans 14 amino acids. The V gene's germline CDR1 is MNHEY and CDR2 SMNVEV (reference sequence). Here the CDR3 DNA reads TGTGCCAGCAGTCCCACACAGGGGGCCACTGAAGCTTTCTTT. It codes for CASSPTQGATEAFF.

The V and J genes are TRBV7-2 and TRBJ1-1; D might be TRBD1 (6 bases). Trimming removed 1 base at V and 4 bases at J, with 7 bases between. Germline V lookup: CDR1 SGHTA, CDR2 FQGNSA. The CDR3 is 13 amino acids. The CDR3 spells CASSLGTVTEAFF. CDR3 nucleotide sequence: TGTGCCAGCAGCTTAGGGACAGTCACTGAAGCTTTCTTT.

In the case of this clone: The sample contains more than one DNA sequence encoding this CDR3. This chain's CDR3 is CSVVRGGTEAFF. CDR3 nucleotides: TGCAGCGTTGTTCGGGGAGGCACTGAAGCTTTCTTT. The chain couples TRBV29-1 to TRBJ1-1; D unresolved. Per germline, CDR1 SQVTM and CDR2 ANQGSEA. V was clipped by 4 bases and J by 4 bases, with 10 bases between them. The CDR3 is 12 residues long.

The chain recombines TRBV3-1 (or the pseudogene TRBV3-2) with TRBJ2-1; TRBD2 matches at 9 bases. The J segment lost 2 bases and the V segment lost 2 bases, leaving 4 bases of the junction unmatched. In germline, CDR1 is LGHDT, CDR2 YNNKEL (reference sequence). This CDR3 contains 16 residues. The CDR3 DNA reads as TGTGCCAGCAGCCAATCGGGACTAGCCCCCTACAATGAGCAGTTCTTC. This codes for CASSQSGLAPYNEQFF.

The chain has TRBV25-1 and TRBJ2-4; possibly TRBD2 for D (5 bases). The CDR3 is 15 residues long. The V gene lost 4 bases and the J gene lost 3 bases, with 13 bases spanning the gap. Per the germline V gene, CDR1 is MGHDK and CDR2 is SYGVNS. CDR3 DNA sequence: TGTGCCAGCAGTGTCGCCGGAGGTGGCAAAAACATTCAGTACTTC. Amino acid sequence: CASSVAGGGKNIQYF.

This chain uses TRBV27 with TRBJ2-2; TRBD1 matches 7 bases. The V gene's germline CDR1 is MNHEY and CDR2 SMNVEV (reference sequence). The CDR3 contains 15 residues. J gave up 5 bases and V 6 bases, and 9 bases lay outside the gene matches. The CDR3, as DNA: TGTGCCAGCAGCTCGGGACAGCTTTTGACCGGGGAGCTGTTTTTT. Translating it yields CASSSGQLLTGELFF.

This chain links TRBV5-4 with TRBJ2-7; 9 bases are a match to TRBD2. Germline trimming cut 0 bases from V and 6 bases from J; bases unmatched to any gene: 10. Germline CDR1 SGHNT, CDR2 YYREEE (reference sequence). The CDR3 sequence is 16 residues long. The CDR3 DNA reads as TGTGCCAGCAGCTTGGTTTTTCGGGGACTAGCCGGCGAGCAGTACTTC. As protein: CASSLVFRGLAGEQYF.

This chain joins TRBV5-5 and TRBJ1-2; tentative D call: TRBD1 (6 bases). Germline loops: CDR1 SGHKS, CDR2 YYEKEE (reference sequence). This CDR3 spans 15 amino acids. Deletions cut 0 bases from V and 3 bases from J, with 12 bases between. As DNA, the CDR3 is TGTGCCAGCAGCTTGGGGGGACACTCCGACTATGGCTACACCTTC. It encodes CASSLGGHSDYGYTF.

The rearrangement uses TRBV28 and TRBJ2-3; 8 nucleotides align to TRBD2. This CDR3 spans 15 amino acids. Unmatched junction bases numbered 5, after V lost 5 bases and J lost 1 base. Germline CDR1 is MDHEN and CDR2 is SYDVKM. The CDR3 coding sequence is TGTGCCAGCAGTCGAACTAGCGGAGGCACAGATACGCAGTATTTT. Translated, it gives CASSRTSGGTDTQYF.

This chain connects TRBV5-4 to TRBJ1-2; 8 bases map to TRBD1. V lost 4 bases, J lost 4 bases, and 6 bases stayed unmatched. Germline V gene lookup returns CDR1 SGHNT and CDR2 YYREEE (reference sequence). The CDR3 has 14 residues. CDR3 sequence: CASSTTTGGYGYTF. In DNA, the CDR3 is TGTGCCAGCAGCACGACAACAGGGGGCTATGGCTACACCTTC. The full variable domain, its missing parts supplied by reference TRBV5-4 and TRBJ1-2, is ETGVTQSPTHLIKTRGQQVTLRCSSQSGHNTVSWYQQALGQGPQFIFQYYREEENGRGNFPPRFSGLQFPNYSSELNVNALELDDSALYLCASSTTTGGYGYTFGSGTRLTVV.

The chain links TRBV30 to TRBJ1-5; D gene unclear. Trimming left V 0 bases short and J 1 base short, with 4 bases between. Germline V gene data show CDR1 as GTSNPN and CDR2 as SVGIG (reference sequence). This CDR3 has 13 amino acids. CDR3 DNA sequence: TGTGCCTGGAGTGTAGAGAGCAATCAGCCCCAGCATTTT. Amino acid sequence: CAWSVESNQPQHF.

The chain couples TRBV10-3 to TRBJ2-5; 8 nucleotides align to TRBD2. V dropped 0 bases and J dropped 4; count of bases not matched to a gene: 1. The germline V gene encodes CDR1 ENHRY and CDR2 SYGVKD. CDR3 size: 14 residues. CDR3 amino acids: CAISESAGVETQYF. CDR3 DNA sequence: TGTGCCATCAGTGAGTCAGCGGGAGTAGAGACCCAGTACTTC.

The rearrangement links TRBV18 to TRBJ2-1; TRBD1 agrees at 8 bases. The ends lost 2 bases at V and 2 bases at J; junction bases unmatched: 2. Germline V gene data show CDR1 as KGHSH and CDR2 as LQKENI. The CDR3 runs to 15 residues. In DNA, the CDR3 is TGTGCCAGCTCACCAGGGACAGGTACCTACAATGAGCAGTTCTTC. As protein: CASSPGTGTYNEQFF.